A single sample gave rise to the 16 T cell receptor beta chains below, sequenced in a study of cytomegalovirus exposure and HLA in healthy donors. In the PCR, 60 Vbeta and 13 Jbeta primers were used. The data were produced by immunoSEQ multiplex PCR, yet TCRdb's version contains in-frame clones alone and is incomplete. This table has over 150,000 clones, approximately 72% appearing once. Sequencing used PBMCs. The receptors originated from a man aged 45 to 65 in good health and CMV-seronegative.

CDR3 amino acids: CASSPPAGEGWNTEAFF. The CDR3 nucleotides read TGTGCCAGCTCACCACCGGCAGGGGAGGGTTGGAACACTGAAGCTTTCTTT. The chain combines TRBV18 with TRBJ1-1; TRBD1 is a possible D gene (6 bases). V gave up 0 bases and J gave up 1 base, with 15 bases separating them. The CDR3 consists of 17 residues. In germline, CDR1 is KGHSH, CDR2 LQKENI.

Worth noting for this clone: The sample holds other DNA sequences that translate to the same CDR3. The rearrangement links TRBV6-1 to TRBJ1-2; 10 positions agree with TRBD1. Germline loops: CDR1 MNHNS, CDR2 SASEGT. Losses at the gene ends were 6 bases for V and 4 bases for J; bases not matched to a gene: 2. This CDR3 region has 13 residues. In nucleotides, the CDR3 is TGTGCCAGCAGACGACAGGGGGCCTATGGCTACACCTTC. It codes for CASRRQGAYGYTF.

This clone appeared a few times. CDR3 DNA: TGTGCCAGCAGCTTCACGCCTACGGGGACAGGGGGATGGGGCGAGCAGTACTTC. This gives the protein CASSFTPTGTGGWGEQYF. The chain is built from TRBV7-9 and TRBJ2-7; 11 bases agree with TRBD1. V dropped 3 bases and J dropped 6; count of bases not matched to a gene: 16. CDR1 and CDR2 from the germline V gene are SEHNR and FQNEAQ (reference sequence). The CDR3 runs 18 residues. The entire variable domain, with the rest obtained from reference TRBV7-9 and TRBJ2-7, is as follows: DTGVSQNPRHKITKRGQNVTFRCDPISEHNRLYWYRQTLGQGPEFLTYFQNEAQLEKSRLLSDRFSAERPKGSFSTLEIQRTEQGDSAMYLCASSFTPTGTGGWGEQYFGPGTRLTVT.

This clone was observed a few times. Other DNA sequences in this specimen translate into the identical CDR3. V usage is TRBV19 and J usage is TRBJ2-5; D not resolved. Germline V CDR1 and CDR2: LNHDA, SQIVND (reference sequence). The CDR3 contains 11 residues. Trimming stripped 3 bases from V and 5 bases from J, with 4 bases between. The CDR3 DNA is TGTGCCAGTAGTATCAGGGAGACCCAGTACTTC. Its translation is CASSIRETQYF.

The rearrangement links TRBV5-1 to TRBJ1-2; 9 bases map to TRBD1. The CDR3 length is 13 residues. Germline loops: CDR1 SGHRS, CDR2 YFSETQ. The V segment lost 4 bases and the J segment 8 bases; nucleotides outside the gene matches: 6. This chain's CDR3 is CASSPDRGKGYTF. CDR3 in DNA: TGCGCCAGCAGCCCGGACAGGGGAAAGGGCTACACCTTC.

This sequence joins TRBV5-4 and TRBJ1-2; TRBD1 matches at 8 bases. J was trimmed by 3 bases and V by 4 bases; bases with no gene match: 5. CDR3 size: 14 residues. The germline gives CDR1 SGHNT, CDR2 YYREEE (reference sequence). The CDR3 loop is CASSLPTGDYGYTF. The CDR3 DNA follows: TGTGCCAGCAGCCTACCGACAGGGGACTATGGCTACACCTTC.

The rearrangement links TRBV11-2 to TRBJ2-5; 7 bases match TRBD1. The CDR3 is 14 amino acids. The germline V gene encodes CDR1 SGHAT and CDR2 FQNNGV. Trimming removed 5 bases from V and 4 bases from J; junction bases left unmatched: 7. The CDR3 DNA reads as TGTGCCAGCAGCCTCACAGGGGTAAGAGAGACCCAGTACTTC. Its translation is CASSLTGVRETQYF.

The V gene is TRBV2, the J gene TRBJ2-1; D may be TRBD2 (5 bases). V was clipped by 2 bases and J by 8 bases, with 19 bases between them. Germline-derived CDR1 and CDR2 are SNHLY and FYNNEI. The CDR3 spans 16 residues. CDR3 sequence reads: CASSERGLRVGDEQFF. CDR3 nucleotides: TGTGCCAGCAGTGAACGCGGGTTGAGGGTTGGTGATGAGCAGTTCTTC. Looking up the rest from reference TRBV2 and TRBJ2-1 gives the full variable domain: EPEVTQTPSHQVTQMGQEVILRCVPISNHLYFYWYRQILGQKVEFLVSFYNNEISEKSEIFDDQFSVERPDGSNFTLKIRSTKLEDSAMYFCASSERGLRVGDEQFFGPGTRLTVL.

This clone showed up just a few times. V gene TRBV4-3 combines with J gene TRBJ2-5; 9 bases align to TRBD2. Germline CDR1 is LGHNA and CDR2 is YSLEER. The CDR3 has 15 amino acids. The junction had 6 bases not matched to a gene; V was cut back by 1 base and J by 6 bases. Here the CDR3 reads CASSQGGGGAQTQYF. CDR3 sequence (DNA): TGCGCCAGCAGCCAAGGGGGCGGGGGGGCGCAGACCCAGTACTTC.

The chain uses TRBV5-4 and TRBJ1-5, with 9 nucleotides matching TRBD1. CDR3 length: 15 residues. Germline lookup yields CDR1 SGHNT and CDR2 YYREEE (reference sequence). Trimming removed 4 bases from V and 4 bases from J; junction bases left unmatched: 6. The CDR3 DNA reads as TGTGCCAGCAGCGGGGGGACAGGGAGAAATCAGCCCCAGCATTTT. It encodes CASSGGTGRNQPQHF.

The DNA for the CDR3 is TGTGCCAGTAGTATAGCTAGACCGCCGGGGAATGAGCAGTTCTTC. Its protein product is CASSIARPPGNEQFF. The chain carries TRBV19 and TRBJ2-1, with D possibly being TRBD2 (5 bases). V was shortened by 1 base and J by 7 bases, with 14 bases between the two germline ends. CDR1 is LNHDA, CDR2 SQIVND, per germline (reference sequence). CDR3 length: 15 amino acids.

The chain links TRBV27 to TRBJ1-5, with 7 positions matching TRBD1. V trimming: 5 bases; J trimming: 7 bases; junction bases outside the gene matches: 14. Germline V CDR1 and CDR2: MNHEY, SMNVEV (reference sequence). This CDR3 contains 16 residues. Here the CDR3 reads CASSPIRDRGGQPQHF. The CDR3 DNA reads TGTGCCAGCAGTCCCATCCGGGACAGAGGGGGCCAGCCCCAGCATTTT.

This clone has more than one count but fewer than ten. Here the CDR3 DNA reads TGTGCCAGCAGCGTAGCCCCAGCGCCGGACGAGCAGTACTTC. Its protein product is CASSVAPAPDEQYF. The chain recombines TRBV9 with TRBJ2-7, with D hard to call. The CDR3 covers 14 residues. Trimming cost V 0 bases and J 5 bases, with 12 bases left between them. Per germline, CDR1 SGDLS and CDR2 YYNGEE.

This chain joins TRBV18 and TRBJ1-1; 11 nucleotides align to TRBD1. With V trimmed by 1 base and J by 4 bases, 2 bases remained unmatched. Germline V gene data show CDR1 as KGHSH and CDR2 as LQKENI. This CDR3 has 15 amino acids. The CDR3 bases are TGTGCCAGCTCACCACAGGGACAGGGGGGCACTGAAGCTTTCTTT. This gives the protein CASSPQGQGGTEAFF.

The sample holds a few counts of this clone. The genes are TRBV7-3 and TRBJ2-7; TRBD1 aligns across 7 bases. Trimming took 5 bases from V and 3 from J; bases not matched to a gene: 10. CDR1 is SGHTA and CDR2 is FQGTGA in the germline V gene. The length of the CDR3 is 15 residues. The CDR3 DNA reads TGTGCCAGCAGCCTGGGACAGCTCCTGTTCTACGAGCAGTACTTC. Protein product: CASSLGQLLFYEQYF.

This clone was observed a handful of times. The rearrangement uses TRBV7-9 and TRBJ1-1; 8 positions agree with TRBD1. The CDR3 extends over 14 amino acids. The junction had 4 bases not matched to a gene; V was cut back by 1 base and J by 6 bases. Germline values: CDR1 SEHNR, CDR2 FQNEAQ (reference sequence). The CDR3 is CASSLDRGLAEAFF. The CDR3, as DNA: TGTGCCAGCAGCTTAGACAGGGGGTTAGCTGAAGCTTTCTTT. Full variable domain (rest looked up from reference TRBV7-9 and TRBJ1-1): DTGVSQNPRHKITKRGQNVTFRCDPISEHNRLYWYRQTLGQGPEFLTYFQNEAQLEKSRLLSDRFSAERPKGSFSTLEIQRTEQGDSAMYLCASSLDRGLAEAFFGQGTRLTVV.